The rows below give T cell receptor beta chains drawn from one sample of a study of CD8 T cells in Susac syndrome. MiXCR, applied by TCRdb to the immunoSEQ multiplex PCR reads, yields one record per CDR3 protein. The sample yields 160,000 or so distinct CDR3 sequences, 90% to 95% seen once. Sequenced sample: CD4+ T cells from PBMCs. Receptor source: a human donor with Susac syndrome. Both conserved end residues are part of each CDR3. A D gene is named only where the DNA matches it firmly. Part of the rows lack a size; the others show once, few, many or a class for expanded clones.

abundance	v_gene	d_gene	len	j_gene	CDR3aa
NA	TRBV28	NA	10	TRBJ1-2	CATSGYGYTF
NA	TRBV11-2	TRBD1	15	TRBJ2-2	CASSLGQLNTGELFF
NA	TRBV7-2	NA	15	TRBJ2-5	CASSPQGVRQETQYF
NA	TRBV27	NA	16	TRBJ1-1	CASSLRWVRGPDEAFF
NA	TRBV12-3/TRBV12-4	NA	11	TRBJ1-1	CASRRLTEAFF
NA	TRBV12-3/TRBV12-4	NA	13	TRBJ2-7	CASGVAPSYEQYF
NA	TRBV12-2	NA	14	TRBJ2-7	CASRFGQEPGEQYF
NA	TRBV20-1	NA	13	TRBJ1-2	CSALGSPNYGYTF
once	TRBV2	TRBD2	15	TRBJ2-2	CATQSRGGAAGELFF
NA	TRBV9	TRBD2	14	TRBJ2-7	CASSVGGGPYEQYF
NA	TRBV12-3/TRBV12-4	TRBD1	16	TRBJ1-5	CASSPGTAPSNQPQHF
NA	TRBV6-5	NA	15	TRBJ2-6	CASRPEFSGANVLTF
once	TRBV20-1	NA	15	TRBJ2-4	CSAPGLARAKNIQYF
NA	TRBV6-2/TRBV6-3	NA	12	TRBJ1-2	CASRRTSGGYTF
once	TRBV24-1	TRBD2	15	TRBJ2-2	CATSETSGNTGELFF
NA	TRBV7-2	NA	14	TRBJ2-2	CASSLVANTGELFF
NA	TRBV5-1	NA	15	TRBJ2-1	CASSLLDNSYNEQFF
NA	TRBV12-3/TRBV12-4	TRBD2	14	TRBJ2-7	CASTLAGGPYEQYF
NA	TRBV2	TRBD2	15	TRBJ2-2	CATQTSGGGTGELFF
NA	TRBV11-3	NA	17	TRBJ2-7	CASSKVPRGRDIYEQYF
NA	TRBV29-1	TRBD2	17	TRBJ2-1	CSVVERGGQGSYNEQFF
NA	TRBV4-3	NA	16	TRBJ1-2	CASSQEIAGPFYGYTF
NA	TRBV7-2	NA	13	TRBJ2-1	CASSLNRANEQFF
NA	TRBV3-1	TRBD1	15	TRBJ1-6	CASSQGSTGDSPLHF
NA	TRBV29-1	TRBD1	15	TRBJ2-1	CSVRRGTGSDNEQFF
NA	TRBV2	NA	14	TRBJ1-5	CASVSERGNQPQHF